A selection of T cell receptor beta chains follows, all from one sample in a study of T cell repertoires in cytomegalovirus infection. These receptors' antigens are unknown. TCRdb recomputed calls from the reads with MiXCR, one row per CDR3 protein. The sample records about 400,000 distinct CDR3 sequences, approximately 35% being singletons. The sequencing used cultured PBMCs, collected from culture after CMV antigen stimulation. All receptors derive from a human donor in good health (CMV status not recorded). Some clones in this sample may be carry-over from other donors' samples. CDR3s leave out the opening cysteine and the closing phenylalanine or tryptophan. The D gene is left open where the match is weak.

CDR3,J,D,V
ASTSLADNTGELF,TRBJ2-2,TRBD2,TRBV11-2
ASSLRLAEHANEQF,TRBJ2-1,TRBD2,TRBV12-3/TRBV12-4
ASSLYRDRNQPQH,TRBJ1-5,-,TRBV7-2
ASSSGAGHPLYNEQF,TRBJ2-1,-,TRBV7-2
ASSLEGRGFTEAF,TRBJ1-1,TRBD1,TRBV7-3
ASGLAGGPQNIQY,TRBJ2-4,TRBD2,TRBV12-3/TRBV12-4
ATARQVMDTEAF,TRBJ1-1,-,TRBV6-2/TRBV6-3
ASSFKGKLGYT,TRBJ1-2,-,TRBV12-3/TRBV12-4
ASSTGITGELF,TRBJ2-2,-,TRBV27
ASSQDRGREQPQH,TRBJ1-5,-,TRBV4-1
ASSESVGTDTQY,TRBJ2-3,-,TRBV25-1
ASSLDRADTQY,TRBJ2-3,TRBD1,TRBV12-3/TRBV12-4
ASSSNGPDTQY,TRBJ2-3,-,TRBV7-6
ASSLTVSAGPYEQY,TRBJ2-7,-,TRBV7-3
ASRTRETQY,TRBJ2-5,-,TRBV7-4
ASSESTHEQF,TRBJ2-1,-,TRBV10-1
ASSLGGIVAGELF,TRBJ2-2,-,TRBV7-2
ASSLIPRLRTSWMETQY,TRBJ2-5,TRBD2,TRBV11-2
SARDLERTSGPYYNEQF,TRBJ2-1,-,TRBV20-1
ASSKPGQNEQF,TRBJ2-1,-,TRBV27
ASTQSRNTEAF,TRBJ1-1,-,TRBV27
ASSIERSSYNEQF,TRBJ2-1,-,TRBV5-5
ASRRLGQGGANVLT,TRBJ2-6,TRBD1,TRBV6-2/TRBV6-3
ASSPQPGQGYEQY,TRBJ2-7,TRBD1,TRBV7-2
ASSQVWGGSSTEAF,TRBJ1-1,-,TRBV4-3
ASSYIGTSGRANNEQF,TRBJ2-1,TRBD2,TRBV6-5
ASSEATGGRIEQY,TRBJ2-7,TRBD1,TRBV6-1
ASSPPRGAYNEQF,TRBJ2-1,TRBD2,TRBV7-2
ASSAGQGRVF,TRBJ1-4,TRBD1,TRBV27
ATSASTSGGTDTQY,TRBJ2-3,TRBD2,TRBV24-1
ASSRVPDTQY,TRBJ2-3,-,TRBV7-9
ASSSRQKTTEAF,TRBJ1-1,-,TRBV7-2
ASSPGIEEKLF,TRBJ1-4,-,TRBV7-2
ASSPRQGVYNEQF,TRBJ2-1,TRBD1,TRBV7-2
ASSQESDPNTEAF,TRBJ1-1,-,TRBV4-1
ASSLKGLATYEQY,TRBJ2-7,-,TRBV6-2/TRBV6-3
ASSLAGGKSEETQY,TRBJ2-5,TRBD2,TRBV28
ASSTPEPHGQPQH,TRBJ1-5,-,TRBV19
ASSLGEQPQH,TRBJ1-5,-,TRBV7-9
ASSLGPGGGQPQH,TRBJ1-5,TRBD1,TRBV7-2
ASSRAGGLGEQF,TRBJ2-1,TRBD2,TRBV12-3/TRBV12-4
ASSGSRWEQF,TRBJ2-1,-,TRBV28
ATRATGSHETQY,TRBJ2-5,-,TRBV7-2
ASTTTGGAANIQY,TRBJ2-4,TRBD1,TRBV28
ASSLNGPSNEKLF,TRBJ1-4,-,TRBV7-2
ASRRQGGYEQY,TRBJ2-7,TRBD1,TRBV28
ASSPMEREYEQF,TRBJ2-1,TRBD2,TRBV11-3
ASSLRFSGNNEQF,TRBJ2-1,-,TRBV28
ASSPQGRGSEQY,TRBJ2-7,-,TRBV4-1
ARRTGDILPYEQY,TRBJ2-7,TRBD1,TRBV25-1